The 20 T cell receptor beta chains below were found in one sample sequenced in a study of blood T cell repertoires in COVID-19. Produced via immunoSEQ multiplex PCR; TCRdb's table is partial and in-frame only. This table has 95,000 to 150,000 clones, 90% appearing once. Sequencing used peripheral blood. The receptors come from a woman aged 60-75 years with COVID-19, enrolled during active disease.

V is TRBV18 and J is TRBJ1-1, with unresolved D. Trimming stripped 3 bases from V and 1 base from J, with 12 bases between. CDR3 size: 15 residues. The germline CDR1 and CDR2 sequences are KGHSH and LQKENI. Here the CDR3 DNA reads TGTGCCAGCTCACCGGGCTTAGGGAGGAACACTGAAGCTTTCTTT. Protein: CASSPGLGRNTEAFF.

The chain carries TRBV7-8 and TRBJ2-5; TRBD1 matches 7 bases. Germline CDR1 and CDR2: SGHVS and FQNEAQ. V shed 4 bases and J 7 bases; nucleotides not matched to a gene: 9. The CDR3 extends over 14 amino acids. The CDR3 reads CASSSGQAGGTQYF. CDR3 nucleotide sequence: TGTGCCAGCAGCTCCGGACAGGCCGGAGGGACCCAGTACTTC.

The V call is TRBV6-5, the J call TRBJ2-2; TRBD1 is a possible D gene (6 bases). Per the germline V gene, CDR1 is MNHEY and CDR2 is SVGAGI. Trimming pared 10 bases from V and 7 bases from J, leaving 19 bases between. This CDR3 has 14 residues. In DNA form, the CDR3 reads TGTGCCACCCGGCAGGCCCCCAGGGGCGGGGAGCTGTTTTTT. It codes for CATRQAPRGGELFF.

The genes are TRBV6-2 or TRBV6-3 and TRBJ2-3; D is unresolved. The CDR3 is 15 amino acids. V gave up 2 bases and J gave up 2 bases, with 11 bases separating them. From germline, CDR1 is MNHEY and CDR2 SVGEGT. The CDR3 DNA follows: TGTGCCAGCAGTTACCTCAAACAACACACAGATACGCAGTATTTT. It translates to CASSYLKQHTDTQYF.

The chain carries TRBV6-5 and TRBJ2-2, with 8 bases that match TRBD2. The CDR3 sequence is 13 residues long. Germline CDR1 reads MNHEY; CDR2 reads SVGAGI. The trim removed 11 bases at V and 5 bases at J, leaving 7 bases unmatched. The CDR3 region has the DNA TGTGCCCTGGGGAGCGGGGGAACCGGGGAGCTGTTTTTT. Amino acid sequence: CALGSGGTGELFF.

The rearrangement links TRBV5-1 to TRBJ1-6; 9 bases fit TRBD1. This CDR3 region has 16 residues. Trimming took 4 bases from V and 3 from J; bases not matched to a gene: 5. Germline CDR1 and CDR2: SGHRS and YFSETQ. The CDR3 DNA follows: TGCGCCAGCAGCCTTGGACAGGGGAACTATAATTCACCCCTCCACTTT. Protein: CASSLGQGNYNSPLHF.

V usage is TRBV18 and J usage is TRBJ1-1; 7 nucleotides align to TRBD1. The CDR3 contains 15 residues. J gave up 6 bases and V 3 bases, and 10 bases lay outside the gene matches. The germline gives CDR1 KGHSH, CDR2 LQKENI. Written as DNA, the CDR3 is TGTGCCAGCTCACCCGCGGACAGGCTGAGGGCTGAAGCTTTCTTT. Translating it yields CASSPADRLRAEAFF.

This clone was seen just once. The J gene is TRBJ1-2, the V gene TRBV6-5; D may be TRBD1 (5 bases). V was cut by 7 bases and J by 7 bases, with 10 bases left in between. Germline V lookup: CDR1 MNHEY, CDR2 SVGAGI. The CDR3 totals 11 residues. The CDR3 sequence is CASNGGFGYTF. The CDR3 coding sequence is TGTGCCAGCAATGGGGGGTTTGGCTACACCTTC.

The chain combines TRBV6-5 with TRBJ2-1; TRBD2 aligns across 9 bases. Germline CDR1 reads MNHEY; CDR2 reads SVGAGI. V shed 2 bases and J 5 bases; nucleotides not matched to a gene: 4. The CDR3 has 15 residues. CDR3 bases: TGTGCCAGCAGTTACATGAGCGGGGGGAACAATGAGCAGTTCTTC. Its translation is CASSYMSGGNNEQFF.

J is TRBJ1-5 and V is TRBV30, with a weak D call TRBD1 (5 bases). Trimming stripped 0 bases from V and 0 bases from J, with 9 bases between. The CDR3 totals 15 residues. Germline V gene sequence: CDR1 GTSNPN, CDR2 SVGIG (reference sequence). The CDR3 DNA sequence: TGTGCCTGGAGTGTACACAGGATTAGCAATCAGCCCCAGCATTTT. Translating gives CAWSVHRISNQPQHF.

The chain has TRBV5-4 and TRBJ2-5; the match to TRBD2 covers 15 bases. This CDR3 is built from 18 residues. Germline V gene sequence: CDR1 SGHNT, CDR2 YYREEE (reference sequence). The J segment lost 4 bases and the V segment lost 4 bases, leaving 11 bases of the junction unmatched. CDR3 in amino acids: CASSPGLAGGSGGETQYF. The CDR3 region has the DNA TGTGCCAGCAGCCCAGGACTAGCGGGGGGGTCCGGGGGAGAGACCCAGTACTTC.

CDR3 sequence reads: CAISDAGNSNQPQHF. Written as DNA, the CDR3 is TGTGCCATCAGTGACGCGGGGAATAGCAATCAGCCCCAGCATTTT. The rearrangement links TRBV10-3 to TRBJ1-5; D uncertain. Germline V gene data show CDR1 as ENHRY and CDR2 as SYGVKD. Trimming removed 3 bases from V and 0 bases from J, with 9 bases in between. The CDR3 loop spans 15 amino acids.

The rearrangement uses TRBV18 and TRBJ1-2; 7 nucleotides align to TRBD1. The junction had 8 bases not matched to a gene; V was cut back by 0 bases and J by 4 bases. The CDR3 loop spans 16 amino acids. Germline V gene sequence: CDR1 KGHSH, CDR2 LQKENI. The CDR3 loop reads CASSPPIGGQFYGYTF. The CDR3 DNA is TGTGCCAGCTCACCACCGATCGGGGGACAGTTCTATGGCTACACCTTC.

The chain employs TRBV6-6 and TRBJ1-1; tentative D call: TRBD1 (5 bases). The CDR3 runs 13 residues. Germline V gene data show CDR1 as MNHNY and CDR2 as SVGAGI (reference sequence). V lost 6 bases to trimming and J lost 10 bases, with 18 bases between them. The CDR3 nucleotides read TGTGCCAGCAGCGACCAGGGTCGCAGAGGAGCTTTCTTT. This sequence encodes CASSDQGRRGAFF.

The V and J genes are TRBV19 and TRBJ2-5, with D maybe TRBD1 (5 bases). V was shortened by 5 bases and J by 1 base, with 11 bases between the two germline ends. The CDR3 has 14 residues. The germline V gene encodes CDR1 LNHDA and CDR2 SQIVND (reference sequence). The CDR3 DNA follows: TGTGCCAGTAGTTCCGGACACAGCCAAGAGACCCAGTACTTC. Its protein is CASSSGHSQETQYF.

This chain joins TRBV24-1 and TRBJ2-5; 7 bases align to TRBD2. V lost 5 bases to trimming and J lost 5 bases; unmatched junction nucleotides: 13. Looked up from germline, CDR1 is KGHDR and CDR2 is SFDVKD. The CDR3 loop spans 16 amino acids. CDR3 nucleotide sequence: TGTGCCACCAGTGGCTCAGGGAGGGGCGCGGGGGAGACCCAGTACTTC. Translated: CATSGSGRGAGETQYF.

The chain couples TRBV5-4 to TRBJ1-2; D remains ambiguous. Germline V gene lookup returns CDR1 SGHNT and CDR2 YYREEE (reference sequence). This CDR3 comprises 15 residues. Trimming took off 0 bases at V and 7 bases at J, with 16 bases between the two ends. The CDR3, as DNA: TGTGCCAGCAGCTTGGCCTCAGGCAGCGGAGGTGGCTACACCTTC. Its protein product is CASSLASGSGGGYTF.

The chain employs TRBV6-6 and TRBJ1-2; a possible D gene is TRBD1 (5 bases). The germline V gene has CDR1 MNHNY and CDR2 SVGAGI (reference sequence). This CDR3 has 15 amino acids. V lost 3 bases and J lost 3, with 14 bases in between. CDR3 loop: CASSYKGFGDYGYTF. In DNA, the CDR3 is TGTGCCAGCAGTTATAAGGGGTTTGGCGACTATGGCTACACCTTC.

V usage is TRBV27 and J usage is TRBJ1-1, with 10 bases aligning to TRBD1. The CDR3 extends over 15 amino acids. The V gene end was trimmed by 5 bases and the J gene end by 5 bases; junction bases not matched to a gene: 8. Germline lookup yields CDR1 MNHEY and CDR2 SMNVEV (reference sequence). The CDR3 protein is CASSPLTGGRTEAFF. The CDR3 coding sequence is TGTGCCAGCAGTCCACTGACAGGGGGCAGAACTGAAGCTTTCTTT.

This chain links TRBV2 with TRBJ1-1; tentatively, D is TRBD1 (5 bases). V gave up 6 bases and J gave up 2 bases, with 10 bases separating them. CDR1 is SNHLY, CDR2 FYNNEI, per germline. This CDR3 is 13 amino acids long. CDR3 DNA sequence: TGTGCCAGCAGCCAGACAGCTAACACTGAAGCTTTCTTT. Translated, it gives CASSQTANTEAFF.